This T cell receptor (beta chain) was recorded in a study of blood T cells in healthy people across ages (dated by TCRdb to between 2015 and 2017). At the level of the whole study: Template switching captured roughly one uniquely barcoded TCR beta cDNA molecule per two T cells in model experiments. Age-related changes in TCR beta repertoire diversity were measured in the study by deep sequencing normalized with unique cDNA molecular identifiers. Four age groups were formed from the donors: young (average approximately 15 years), middle-aged (around 41), aged (more than 55) and long-lived (about 75). To avoid experimental bias, donors of different ages were randomly spread across the sequencing lanes. Using the same blood draw, the study looked at two additional independent replicas of 1 million unique cDNA reads for two donors, one aged 18 to 30 and the other aged 80 or older. Here is what the overall study found, with its caveats: As age increased, observed TCR beta diversity per million T cells dropped in a roughly linear way, and a significant reduction was already evident by age around 41. The long-lived group showed more naive CD4+ T cells, fewer expanded clones and increased TCR diversity than the aged group, suggesting age selection. Because the CMV infection status of the donors was unknown, age-related changes in expanded clonotypes may potentially have been confounded. Bulk unsorted PBMC profiling prevented conclusive comparison of naive and antigen-experienced compartments. Total diversity estimates from one million sequenced T cells were considered lower bounds and underestimates. A strong correlation was found between observed TCR beta diversity and the percentage of naive T cells measured by flow cytometry.

The donors were roughly 40 Caucasian individuals from Russia, aged roughly 6 to 90 years, who were systemically healthy. About 9.8 milliliters of peripheral blood were drawn from each donor into EDTA-treated Vacutainer tubes. Ficoll-Paque density-gradient centrifugation was used to isolate PBMCs, with at least 7 million obtained per sample. Total RNA was extracted from PBMCs with Trizol reagent, with at least 5.5 micrograms obtained per sample. For every donor, flow cytometry on a PBMC aliquot measured the percentage of naive CD45RAhigh/CD27high T cells. In regard to this clonotype: What this receptor recognizes is not known. Nothing much larger sits one base from this clone, and base qualities are not available.

Library preparation was by 5' RACE. This sample was sequenced with an Illumina HiSeq 2500. A second roughly 7 to 11 cycle PCR used a sample-barcoded 5' primer and a J-beta primer mix. A template-switch 5' adaptor carrying 12 random nucleotides introduced a unique molecular identifier onto each TCR beta cDNA molecule. Each sample yielded at least 3 million CDR3-containing paired-end reads. First-strand cDNA was synthesized from all RNA with the Mint cDNA synthesis kit, primed by a TRBC-specific oligonucleotide. After uracil-DNA glycosylase treatment, a first 18-cycle PCR used universal primers M1SS and BC2_uni_R on all cDNA. The study's processing was this. For normalization, 1 million high-quality reads, each with a distinct molecular identifier, were randomly selected from each sample. Reads with shared molecular identifiers were discarded instead of being binned into consensus sequences. CDR3 identification, clonotype clustering and error correction used MiTCR with a Q25 quality threshold and the strictest error-elimination algorithm. A nonparametric unseen species model with Euler transformation was used to estimate a lower bound on total TCR beta diversity. TCRdb ran its own pipeline on the public reads, namely fastp trimming at Q25 and MiXCR clone calling, and kept in-frame beta chains. Records with the same CDR3 protein are collapsed into one entry carrying the most frequent genes and DNA. The V and J calls, along with clone size, are taken from TCRdb and not from the paper's own processing. The sample contains approximately 940,000 distinct CDR3 sequences, 48% of them found a single time. The top ten clonotypes cover roughly 13% of the sample.

The receptor was derived from a man aged 30-40 years in good health. Source material: blood.

The CDR3 amino acid sequence is: CASSQYRDYNEQFF. At the DNA level, the sequence is TGCGCCAGCAGCCAGTACAGGGACTACAATGAGCAGTTCTTC. The chain links TRBV4-3 with TRBJ2-1; the D gene is perhaps TRBD1, from 6 matching bases. V was cut back by 3 bases and J by 3 bases, leaving a gap of 9 bases between them. The germline V gene encodes CDR1 LGHNA and CDR2 YSLEER. Taken from cysteine to phenylalanine, the CDR3 has 14 residues. Only the CDR3 region is kept as DNA, spanning 42 bases read in frame from base 1.